The rows below give T cell receptor beta chains drawn from one sample of a study of blood T cell repertoires in COVID-19. Sequencing used immunoSEQ multiplex PCR; TCRdb keeps in-frame clones, though not all of them. This table holds more than 85,000 clones, roughly 80% found once. The sequenced material came from peripheral blood. All receptors derive from a man aged 55 to 69 with active or convalescent COVID-19. Each CDR3 is given with its conserved first and last residue. Fields, in order: D gene, J gene, clone size, V gene, CDR3 protein, CDR3 DNA. D genes are given only for firm matches. Clone size is shown for a subset of rows, as once, few, many or a class of expanded clone.

d_call: TRBD1
j_call: TRBJ2-1
clone_size: -
v_call: TRBV7-9
cdr3_aa: CASRGLGQGHNEQFF
cdr3_nt: TGTGCCAGCAGGGGACTGGGACAGGGGCACAATGAGCAGTTCTTC

d_call: TRBD1
j_call: TRBJ2-3
clone_size: -
v_call: TRBV5-1
cdr3_aa: CASSIPGQGRDTQYF
cdr3_nt: TGCGCCAGCAGCATACCAGGACAGGGCAGAGATACGCAGTATTTT

d_call: -
j_call: TRBJ1-2
clone_size: -
v_call: TRBV29-1
cdr3_aa: CSAHLGPGDYGYTF
cdr3_nt: TGCAGCGCCCACCTGGGGCCAGGCGACTATGGCTACACCTTC

d_call: -
j_call: TRBJ2-2
clone_size: -
v_call: TRBV7-8
cdr3_aa: CASSFHGRVAGELFF
cdr3_nt: TGTGCCAGCAGCTTTCACGGGAGAGTAGCCGGGGAGCTGTTTTTT

d_call: TRBD2
j_call: TRBJ2-1
clone_size: -
v_call: TRBV6-2/TRBV6-3
cdr3_aa: CASSSSGTSGNEQFF
cdr3_nt: TGTGCCAGCAGTTCCTCCGGGACTAGCGGCAATGAGCAGTTCTTC

d_call: -
j_call: TRBJ1-2
clone_size: -
v_call: TRBV20-1
cdr3_aa: CSASPGILYTF
cdr3_nt: TGCAGTGCGAGTCCGGGGATTTTGTACACCTTC

d_call: -
j_call: TRBJ1-2
clone_size: -
v_call: TRBV27
cdr3_aa: CASSPRANYGYTF
cdr3_nt: TGTGCCAGCAGTCCCAGGGCTAACTATGGCTACACCTTC

d_call: TRBD1
j_call: TRBJ1-1
clone_size: few
v_call: TRBV19
cdr3_aa: CASMPRGRGTEAFF
cdr3_nt: TGTGCCAGTATGCCCCGGGGCAGGGGGACTGAAGCTTTCTTT

d_call: TRBD1
j_call: TRBJ1-5
clone_size: -
v_call: TRBV18
cdr3_aa: CASSPGTGNSNQPQHF
cdr3_nt: TGTGCCAGCTCACCCGGGACAGGAAATAGCAATCAGCCCCAGCATTTT

d_call: TRBD2
j_call: TRBJ2-3
clone_size: -
v_call: TRBV4-1
cdr3_aa: CASSPIVAGAMTDTQYF
cdr3_nt: TGCGCCAGCAGCCCGATCGTAGCGGGAGCAATGACAGATACGCAGTATTTT

d_call: TRBD2
j_call: TRBJ2-1
clone_size: -
v_call: TRBV7-2
cdr3_aa: CASSSTSAGEQFF
cdr3_nt: TGTGCCAGCAGCTCGACTAGCGCAGGAGAGCAGTTCTTC

d_call: -
j_call: TRBJ1-1
clone_size: once
v_call: TRBV10-3
cdr3_aa: CAISEGQGKRNTEAFF
cdr3_nt: TGTGCCATCAGTGAGGGGCAGGGGAAGAGGAACACTGAAGCTTTCTTT

d_call: TRBD2
j_call: TRBJ2-1
clone_size: -
v_call: TRBV6-5
cdr3_aa: CASSPFSGSVPEQFF
cdr3_nt: TGTGCCAGCAGTCCGTTTAGCGGGAGTGTCCCTGAGCAGTTCTTC

d_call: TRBD2
j_call: TRBJ2-7
clone_size: -
v_call: TRBV7-8
cdr3_aa: CASSADPGGYEQYF
cdr3_nt: TGTGCCAGCAGCGCCGACCCGGGGGGCTACGAGCAGTACTTC

d_call: TRBD1
j_call: TRBJ2-7
clone_size: once
v_call: TRBV2
cdr3_aa: CASSTGGHEQYF
cdr3_nt: TGTGCCAGCTCGACAGGGGGCCACGAGCAGTACTTC

d_call: TRBD2
j_call: TRBJ2-5
clone_size: -
v_call: TRBV9
cdr3_aa: CASSVGKLAGGPVETQYF
cdr3_nt: TGTGCCAGCAGCGTAGGGAAACTAGCGGGAGGGCCTGTGGAGACCCAGTACTTC

d_call: TRBD1
j_call: TRBJ1-5
clone_size: -
v_call: TRBV19
cdr3_aa: CASIGTGRNQPQHF
cdr3_nt: TGTGCCAGTATAGGGACAGGGCGCAATCAGCCCCAGCATTTT

d_call: -
j_call: TRBJ2-1
clone_size: -
v_call: TRBV30
cdr3_aa: CAWSATRDSEFF
cdr3_nt: TGTGCCTGGAGTGCAACCCGGGACTCGGAGTTCTTC

d_call: -
j_call: TRBJ1-1
clone_size: -
v_call: TRBV5-1
cdr3_aa: CASSREAEVNTEAFF
cdr3_nt: TGCGCCAGCAGCCGGGAGGCGGAGGTAAACACTGAAGCTTTCTTT

d_call: -
j_call: TRBJ2-7
clone_size: -
v_call: TRBV27
cdr3_aa: CASCLSGSSYEQYF
cdr3_nt: TGTGCCAGCTGTCTTAGCGGTAGCTCCTACGAGCAGTACTTC

d_call: TRBD1
j_call: TRBJ2-5
clone_size: -
v_call: TRBV24-1
cdr3_aa: CATGDRGNQETQYF
cdr3_nt: TGTGCCACTGGGGACAGGGGAAACCAAGAGACCCAGTACTTC

d_call: -
j_call: TRBJ1-2
clone_size: once
v_call: TRBV7-8
cdr3_aa: CASSPGVGADYGYTF
cdr3_nt: TGTGCCAGCAGCCCCGGCGTAGGGGCTGACTATGGCTACACCTTC

d_call: -
j_call: TRBJ1-3
clone_size: -
v_call: TRBV18
cdr3_aa: CASSPVRSENTIYF
cdr3_nt: TGTGCCAGCTCACCAGTGAGAAGTGAGAACACCATATATTTT

d_call: TRBD1
j_call: TRBJ1-2
clone_size: -
v_call: TRBV2
cdr3_aa: CASSSGTGSGYTF
cdr3_nt: TGTGCCAGCAGTTCCGGGACAGGGTCTGGCTACACCTTC

d_call: -
j_call: TRBJ1-2
clone_size: -
v_call: TRBV30
cdr3_aa: CAWTPQANLGYTF
cdr3_nt: TGTGCCTGGACTCCACAGGCAAACCTGGGCTACACCTTC

d_call: -
j_call: TRBJ2-1
clone_size: once
v_call: TRBV4-3
cdr3_aa: CASSQQPGLYNEQFF
cdr3_nt: TGCGCCAGCAGCCAACAGCCGGGACTCTACAATGAGCAGTTCTTC

d_call: -
j_call: TRBJ2-7
clone_size: -
v_call: TRBV6-5
cdr3_aa: CASRNTGWAYEQYF
cdr3_nt: TGTGCCAGCAGGAATACAGGGTGGGCCTACGAGCAGTACTTC

d_call: TRBD1
j_call: TRBJ2-5
clone_size: -
v_call: TRBV27
cdr3_aa: CASSLLGRGTQETQYF
cdr3_nt: TGTGCCAGCAGTTTACTCGGCAGGGGGACCCAAGAGACCCAGTACTTC

d_call: -
j_call: TRBJ1-3
clone_size: -
v_call: TRBV29-1
cdr3_aa: CSATGTGNTIYF
cdr3_nt: TGCAGCGCTACAGGGACTGGAAACACCATATATTTT

d_call: TRBD2
j_call: TRBJ2-5
clone_size: -
v_call: TRBV7-6
cdr3_aa: CASSLGGLAGEETQYF
cdr3_nt: TGTGCCAGCAGCTTAGGGGGACTAGCGGGAGAAGAGACCCAGTACTTC

d_call: TRBD2
j_call: TRBJ2-3
clone_size: few
v_call: TRBV4-2
cdr3_aa: CASSQERPGLAGAADTQYF
cdr3_nt: TGTGCCAGCAGCCAAGAGAGGCCCGGACTAGCGGGAGCCGCAGATACGCAGTATTTT

d_call: -
j_call: TRBJ1-5
clone_size: few
v_call: TRBV28
cdr3_aa: CASRRPGQPQHF
cdr3_nt: TGTGCCAGCAGGCGGCCGGGTCAGCCCCAGCATTTT

d_call: TRBD2
j_call: TRBJ2-3
clone_size: -
v_call: TRBV29-1
cdr3_aa: CSVIGLAVSTDTQYF
cdr3_nt: TGCAGCGTGATTGGACTAGCGGTGAGCACAGATACGCAGTATTTT

d_call: TRBD1
j_call: TRBJ1-2
clone_size: -
v_call: TRBV10-3
cdr3_aa: CAISEDRGKYGYTF
cdr3_nt: TGTGCCATCAGTGAGGACAGGGGCAAATATGGCTACACCTTC

d_call: TRBD2
j_call: TRBJ2-1
clone_size: few
v_call: TRBV3-1/TRBV3-2
cdr3_aa: CASSWETSGYNEQFF
cdr3_nt: TGTGCCAGCAGCTGGGAGACTAGCGGGTACAATGAGCAGTTCTTC

d_call: TRBD1
j_call: TRBJ2-3
clone_size: -
v_call: TRBV7-2
cdr3_aa: CASSPDRVSTDTQYF
cdr3_nt: TGTGCCAGCAGCCCAGACAGGGTCAGCACAGATACGCAGTATTTT

d_call: -
j_call: TRBJ1-1
clone_size: -
v_call: TRBV28
cdr3_aa: CASSLGGRTEAFF
cdr3_nt: TGTGCCAGCAGTTTAGGGGGCCGGACTGAAGCTTTCTTT

d_call: TRBD2
j_call: TRBJ2-3
clone_size: once
v_call: TRBV6-1
cdr3_aa: CASSEGLAGADTQYF
cdr3_nt: TGTGCCAGCAGTGAAGGGCTAGCGGGAGCAGATACGCAGTATTTT

d_call: TRBD1
j_call: TRBJ2-6
clone_size: once
v_call: TRBV7-8
cdr3_aa: CASSSGTAGANVLTF
cdr3_nt: TGTGCCAGCAGCTCGGGGACAGCTGGGGCCAACGTCCTGACTTTC

d_call: TRBD2
j_call: TRBJ2-5
clone_size: -
v_call: TRBV11-2
cdr3_aa: CASSLSGKETQYF
cdr3_nt: TGTGCCAGCAGCCTTAGCGGGAAAGAGACCCAGTACTTC

d_call: TRBD1
j_call: TRBJ1-2
clone_size: -
v_call: TRBV29-1
cdr3_aa: CSVGDSSYGYTF
cdr3_nt: TGCAGCGTTGGGGACAGTTCGTATGGCTACACCTTC

d_call: -
j_call: TRBJ2-1
clone_size: -
v_call: TRBV13
cdr3_aa: CASSLRGTYNEQFF
cdr3_nt: TGTGCCAGCAGCTTAAGGGGGACCTACAATGAGCAGTTCTTC

d_call: TRBD1
j_call: TRBJ2-6
clone_size: -
v_call: TRBV15
cdr3_aa: CATSGTGDSGANVLTF
cdr3_nt: TGTGCCACCAGCGGAACAGGGGACTCTGGGGCCAACGTCCTGACTTTC

d_call: -
j_call: TRBJ2-5
clone_size: -
v_call: TRBV12-3/TRBV12-4
cdr3_aa: CASSSLLQETQYF
cdr3_nt: TGTGCCAGCAGCTCTTTACTCCAAGAGACCCAGTACTTC

d_call: TRBD1
j_call: TRBJ2-3
clone_size: -
v_call: TRBV2
cdr3_aa: CATGQAIGTDTQYF
cdr3_nt: TGTGCCACCGGACAGGCCATCGGTACAGATACGCAGTATTTT

d_call: -
j_call: TRBJ1-3
clone_size: -
v_call: TRBV4-3
cdr3_aa: CASSQDPFSGNTIYF
cdr3_nt: TGCGCCAGCAGCCAAGATCCGTTCTCTGGAAACACCATATATTTT

d_call: TRBD2
j_call: TRBJ2-3
clone_size: -
v_call: TRBV18
cdr3_aa: CASSQGLAYSTDTQYF
cdr3_nt: TGTGCCAGCTCACAAGGACTAGCGTATTCCACAGATACGCAGTATTTT

d_call: -
j_call: TRBJ2-3
clone_size: -
v_call: TRBV2
cdr3_aa: CASSVRTTSTDTQYF
cdr3_nt: TGTGCCAGCAGTGTCAGGACAACTAGCACAGATACGCAGTATTTT

d_call: TRBD2
j_call: TRBJ2-1
clone_size: -
v_call: TRBV13
cdr3_aa: CASSLAGGGNEQFF
cdr3_nt: TGTGCCAGCAGCCTAGCGGGAGGCGGCAATGAGCAGTTCTTC

d_call: -
j_call: TRBJ1-1
clone_size: once
v_call: TRBV19
cdr3_aa: CASMAGQGGTEAFF
cdr3_nt: TGTGCCAGTATGGCGGGGCAGGGAGGGACTGAAGCTTTCTTT

d_call: -
j_call: TRBJ1-3
clone_size: few
v_call: TRBV7-2
cdr3_aa: CASSLDRDSGNTIYF
cdr3_nt: TGTGCCAGCAGCCTAGACAGAGACTCTGGAAACACCATATATTTT